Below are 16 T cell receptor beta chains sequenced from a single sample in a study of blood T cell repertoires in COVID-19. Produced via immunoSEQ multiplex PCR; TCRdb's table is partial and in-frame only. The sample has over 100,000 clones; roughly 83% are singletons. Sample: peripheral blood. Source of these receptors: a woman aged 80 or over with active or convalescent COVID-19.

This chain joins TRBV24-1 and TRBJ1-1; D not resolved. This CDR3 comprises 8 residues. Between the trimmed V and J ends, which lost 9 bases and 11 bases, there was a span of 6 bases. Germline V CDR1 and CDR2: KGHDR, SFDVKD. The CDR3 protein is CATRGAFF. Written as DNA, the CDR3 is TGTGCCACCCGAGGGGCTTTCTTT.

The DNA for the CDR3 is TGTGCCAGTAGTCCCCGGGGGAGCGGGGGGATAGATACGCAGTATTTT. As protein: CASSPRGSGGIDTQYF. The chain couples TRBV19 to TRBJ2-3; 9 bases align to TRBD2. Germline CDR1 reads LNHDA; CDR2 reads SQIVND (reference sequence). The junction had 11 bases not matched to a gene; V was cut back by 5 bases and J by 5 bases. The CDR3 sequence is 16 residues long. The full variable domain, its missing parts supplied by reference TRBV19 and TRBJ2-3, is DGGITQSPKYLFRKEGQNVTLSCEQNLNHDAMYWYRQDPGQGLRLIYYSQIVNDFQKGDIAEGYSVSREKKESFPLTVTSAQKNPTAFYLCASSPRGSGGIDTQYFGPGTRLTVL.

The CDR3 region has the DNA TGTGCCAGCAGCTTGTACATTCTGGACGAGCAGTACTTC. This codes for CASSLYILDEQYF. V gene TRBV5-5 combines with J gene TRBJ2-7, with D unresolved. The germline V and J ends were trimmed by 1 base and 5 bases, with 10 bases remaining between them. Germline CDR1 reads SGHKS; CDR2 reads YYEKEE (reference sequence). The CDR3 is 13 residues long.

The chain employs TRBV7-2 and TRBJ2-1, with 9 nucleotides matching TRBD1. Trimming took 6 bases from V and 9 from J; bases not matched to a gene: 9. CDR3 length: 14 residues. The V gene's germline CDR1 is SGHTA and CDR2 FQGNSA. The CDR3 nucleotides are TGTGCCAGCAGAAGACGGACAGGGGAGGGTGAGCAGTTCTTC. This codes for CASRRRTGEGEQFF.

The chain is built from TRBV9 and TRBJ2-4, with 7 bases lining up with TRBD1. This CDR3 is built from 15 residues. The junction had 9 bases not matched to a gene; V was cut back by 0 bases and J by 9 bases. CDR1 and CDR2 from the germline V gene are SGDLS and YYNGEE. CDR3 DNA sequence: TGTGCCAGCAGCGTAGGGTTTTCAGGGGGAAGCATTCAGTACTTC. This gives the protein CASSVGFSGGSIQYF.

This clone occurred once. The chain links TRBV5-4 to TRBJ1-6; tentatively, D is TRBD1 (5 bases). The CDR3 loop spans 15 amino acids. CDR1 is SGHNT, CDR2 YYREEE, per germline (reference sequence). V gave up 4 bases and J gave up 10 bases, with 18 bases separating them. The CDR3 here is CASSHTQEGQSPLHF. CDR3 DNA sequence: TGTGCCAGCAGCCACACACAGGAGGGTCAATCACCCCTCCACTTT.

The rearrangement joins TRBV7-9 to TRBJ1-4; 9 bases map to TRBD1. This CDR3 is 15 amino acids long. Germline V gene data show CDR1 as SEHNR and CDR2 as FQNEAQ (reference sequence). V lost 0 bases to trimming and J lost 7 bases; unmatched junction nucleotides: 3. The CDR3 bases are TGTGCCAGCAGCTTAGCCGTGGACAGGGGTGAAAAACTGTTTTTT. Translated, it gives CASSLAVDRGEKLFF.

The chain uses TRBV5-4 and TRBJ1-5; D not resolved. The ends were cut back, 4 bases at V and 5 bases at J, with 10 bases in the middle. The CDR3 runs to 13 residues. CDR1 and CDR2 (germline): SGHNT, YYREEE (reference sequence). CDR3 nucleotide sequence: TGTGCCAGCAGCCCAGATCCCGATCAGCCCCAGCATTTT. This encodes CASSPDPDQPQHF.

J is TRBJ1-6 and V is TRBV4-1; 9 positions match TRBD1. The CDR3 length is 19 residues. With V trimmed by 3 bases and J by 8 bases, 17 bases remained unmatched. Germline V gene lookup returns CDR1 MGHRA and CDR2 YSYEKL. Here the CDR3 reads CASSQVGRKGTGYYSPLHF. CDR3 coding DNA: TGCGCCAGCAGCCAGGTCGGGCGTAAAGGGACAGGGTATTATTCACCCCTCCACTTT.

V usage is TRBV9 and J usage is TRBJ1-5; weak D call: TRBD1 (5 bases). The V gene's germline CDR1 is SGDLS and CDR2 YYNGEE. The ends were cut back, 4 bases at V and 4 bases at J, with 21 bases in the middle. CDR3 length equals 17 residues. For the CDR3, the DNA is TGTGCCAGCAGCCGTGGTTCGGGAGCAGGGTTTAATCAGCCCCAGCATTTT. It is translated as CASSRGSGAGFNQPQHF.

CDR3 coding DNA: TGTGCCAGTAGTAGAGACGGAGGGCCTCGAAATGAGCAGTTCTTC. Translating it yields CASSRDGGPRNEQFF. The gene calls are TRBV19 and TRBJ2-1; perhaps TRBD2 as D (6 bases). Trimming pared 4 bases from V and 7 bases from J, leaving 17 bases between. From germline, CDR1 is LNHDA and CDR2 SQIVND (reference sequence). The CDR3 is 15 amino acids.

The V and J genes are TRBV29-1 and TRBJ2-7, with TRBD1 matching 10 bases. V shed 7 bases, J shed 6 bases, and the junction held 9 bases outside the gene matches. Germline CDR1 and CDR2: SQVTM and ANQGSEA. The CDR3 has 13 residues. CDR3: CSGWDRGWAEQYF. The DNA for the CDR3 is TGCAGCGGATGGGACAGGGGCTGGGCCGAGCAGTACTTC.

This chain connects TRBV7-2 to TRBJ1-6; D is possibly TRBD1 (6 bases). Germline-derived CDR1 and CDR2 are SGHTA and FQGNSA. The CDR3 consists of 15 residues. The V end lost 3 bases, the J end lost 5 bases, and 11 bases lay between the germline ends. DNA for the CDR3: TGTGCCAGCAGCTTTCCAACAGGGAATAATTCACCCCTCCACTTT. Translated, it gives CASSFPTGNNSPLHF.

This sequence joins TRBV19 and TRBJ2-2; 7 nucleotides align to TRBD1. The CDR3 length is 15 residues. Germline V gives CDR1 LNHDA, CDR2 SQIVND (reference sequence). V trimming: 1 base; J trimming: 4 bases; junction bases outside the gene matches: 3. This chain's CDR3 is CASSIGAGGTGELFF. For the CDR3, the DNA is TGTGCCAGTAGTATAGGGGCAGGGGGCACCGGGGAGCTGTTTTTT.

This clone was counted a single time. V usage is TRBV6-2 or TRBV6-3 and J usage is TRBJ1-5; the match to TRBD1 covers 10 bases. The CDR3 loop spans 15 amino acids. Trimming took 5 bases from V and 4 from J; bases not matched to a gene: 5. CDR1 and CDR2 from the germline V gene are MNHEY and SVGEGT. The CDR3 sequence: CASSLPGQGNQPQHF. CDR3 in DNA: TGTGCCAGCAGTCTACCGGGACAGGGGAATCAGCCCCAGCATTTT.

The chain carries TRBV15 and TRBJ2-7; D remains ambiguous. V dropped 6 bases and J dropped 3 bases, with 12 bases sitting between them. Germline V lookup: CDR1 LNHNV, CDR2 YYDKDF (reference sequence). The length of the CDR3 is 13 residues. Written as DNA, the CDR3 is TGTGCCACCAGACAGCTCCCAGACTACGAGCAGTACTTC. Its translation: CATRQLPDYEQYF.